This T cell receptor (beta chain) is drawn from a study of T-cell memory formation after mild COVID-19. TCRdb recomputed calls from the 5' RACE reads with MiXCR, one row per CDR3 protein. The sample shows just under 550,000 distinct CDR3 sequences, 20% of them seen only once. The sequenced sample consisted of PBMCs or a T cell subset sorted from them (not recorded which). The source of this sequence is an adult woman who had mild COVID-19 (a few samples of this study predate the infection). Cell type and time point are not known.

CDR3 coding DNA: TGTGCCACCAGCAGAGGTATCGGACCCACAGATACGCAGTATTTT. Its translation: CATSRGIGPTDTQYF. The gene calls are TRBV15 and TRBJ2-3, with D hard to call. V lost 1 base to trimming and J lost 2 bases, with 10 bases between them. In germline, CDR1 is LNHNV, CDR2 YYDKDF (reference sequence). The CDR3 totals 15 residues.